Listed below are T cell receptor beta chains from one sample, sequenced in a study of OX40 agonist ivuxolimab in advanced cancers. Profiling relied on immunoSEQ multiplex PCR, and the TCRdb table lists in-frame clones only, not all of them. The table lists tens of thousands of clones, 70% to 90% of them singletons, with approximately 1.3% in the top ten. The specimen was CD4+ or CD8+ T cells sorted from blood, collected in a trial of the OX40 agonist ivuxolimab. These receptors were collected from an adult with an advanced solid tumor such as melanoma, head and neck, liver or kidney cancer. Each CDR3 is given with its conserved first and last residue. The D gene is left open where the match is weak. Expanded clones are given a class, and other clones once, few, many or no size at all.

TRBV5-4,TRBD1,TRBJ1-2,once,TGTGCCAGCAGCTACCGGGACAGAGGTAATGGCTACACCTTC,CASSYRDRGNGYTF
TRBV7-9,TRBD1,TRBJ2-7,.,TGTGCCAGCAGCATTAGACAGGGGGACGAGCAGTACTTC,CASSIRQGDEQYF
TRBV7-9,TRBD2,TRBJ2-1,once,TGTGCCAGCAGTTTCCCGGGACTAGCGCCCAATGAGCAGTTCTTC,CASSFPGLAPNEQFF
TRBV7-7,TRBD2,TRBJ2-1,.,TGTGCCAGCAGCCCCATAGCGGGAGGTGAGCAGTTCTTC,CASSPIAGGEQFF
TRBV19,TRBD1,TRBJ1-2,.,TGTGCCAGTAGTATGGCTGGGACAGGGAGCTTCGCGGGCTACACCTTC,CASSMAGTGSFAGYTF
TRBV6-5,TRBD1,TRBJ1-2,.,TGTGCCAGCAGTTACTCGGGACAGGGAGGTGGCTACACCTTC,CASSYSGQGGGYTF
TRBV18,TRBD1,TRBJ1-4,.,TGTGCCGGCCGGGACAGACTTTCAACTAATGAAAAACTGTTTTTT,CAGRDRLSTNEKLFF
TRBV5-1,.,TRBJ1-1,.,TGCGCCAGCAGCTTGGTCCCGGGGGCGAACACTGAAGCTTTCTTT,CASSLVPGANTEAFF
TRBV30,.,TRBJ1-3,few,TGTGCCTGGGCAAGACTTGGGGCATCTGGAAACACCATATATTTT,CAWARLGASGNTIYF
TRBV19,TRBD1,TRBJ1-1,.,TGTGCCAGTAGTATGGGGACAGGGGAGGCCATGAACACTGAAGCTTTCTTT,CASSMGTGEAMNTEAFF
TRBV10-3,TRBD1,TRBJ1-1,few,TGTGCCAACAAACAGGGGTTGTTTCAGGAAGCTTTCTTT,CANKQGLFQEAFF
TRBV28,TRBD2,TRBJ2-5,few,TGTGCCAGCAGACGAGGGTCGGGATTCCTGGGTAGCGGGAGATCGAGGCAAGAGACCCAGTACTTC,CASRRGSGFLGSGRSRQETQYF
TRBV18,.,TRBJ1-4,.,TGTGCCAGCTCCCAAGACTATGCAACTAATGAAAAACTGTTTTTT,CASSQDYATNEKLFF
TRBV7-9,.,TRBJ1-2,.,TGTGCCAGCAGCTTACTGGCCAACCTGGACGGCTACACCTTC,CASSLLANLDGYTF